This T cell receptor (beta chain) was identified during a study of blood T cells in healthy people across ages. In each sample, at least 6 million PBMCs were isolated. V lost 4 bases and J 2 bases, leaving 12 bases between the germline ends. Germline V gene data show CDR1 as SGHDN and CDR2 as FVKESK. The CDR3 consists of 14 residues. Combining a sample-barcoded 5' primer with a J-beta primer mix, a second PCR ran for 7 to 11 cycles. TCRdb reprocessed the 5' RACE reads with MiXCR, giving one entry per CDR3 protein. The data show over a million distinct CDR3 sequences, 40% to 55% seen once. The TCR originated in a woman aged 60-75 years in good health. The source material was blood. This chain links TRBV14 with TRBJ2-7; D might be TRBD2 (5 bases). CDR3 DNA sequence: TGTGCCAGCAGCCCCTTGGGAGTGACCTACGAGCAGTACTTC. Protein sequence: CASSPLGVTYEQYF.